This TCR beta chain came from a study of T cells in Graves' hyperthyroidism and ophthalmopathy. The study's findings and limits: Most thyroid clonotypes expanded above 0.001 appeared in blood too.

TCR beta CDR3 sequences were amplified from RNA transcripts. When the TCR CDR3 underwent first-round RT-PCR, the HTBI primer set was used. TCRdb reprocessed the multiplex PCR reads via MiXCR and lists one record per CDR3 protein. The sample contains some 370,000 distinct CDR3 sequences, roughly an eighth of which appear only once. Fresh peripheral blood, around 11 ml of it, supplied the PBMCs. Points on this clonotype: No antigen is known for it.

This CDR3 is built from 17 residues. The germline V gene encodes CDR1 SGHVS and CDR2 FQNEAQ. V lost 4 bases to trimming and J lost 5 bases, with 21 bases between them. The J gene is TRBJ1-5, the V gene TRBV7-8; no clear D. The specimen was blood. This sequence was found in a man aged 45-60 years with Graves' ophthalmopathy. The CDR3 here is CASSSPGGSRVDQPQHF. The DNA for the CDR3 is TGTGCCAGCAGCTCGCCAGGTGGTTCTCGGGTGGATCAGCCCCAGCATTTT. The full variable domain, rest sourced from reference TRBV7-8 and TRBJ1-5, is GAGVSQSPRYKVAKRGQDVALRCDPISGHVSLFWYQQALGQGPEFLTYFQNEAQLDKSGLPSDRFFAERPEGSVSTLKIQRTQQEDSAVYLCASSSPGGSRVDQPQHFGDGTRLSIL.